This T cell receptor beta chain was captured by sequencing in a study of shared clonotypes between healthy human individuals. Study-level points and caveats: Generation of non-shared clonotypes was less probable than generation of clonotypes shared by all four donors.

V was pared by 8 bases and J by 3 bases, with 7 bases of the junction left unmatched. The CDR3 contains 13 residues. Germline loops: CDR1 MDHEN, CDR2 SYDVKM. Several immunoSEQ 96-well plates shared each subset's DNA, each plate a replicate. The DNA input per sorted-subset replicate PCR was 150 to 200 ng, corresponding to 28,000 or so T cell genomes. Sequencing used immunoSEQ multiplex PCR; TCRdb keeps in-frame clones, though not all of them. The table lists roughly 1 million clones, 70% to 80% of them singletons, with roughly 0.56% in the top ten. This clone was observed at least ten times. Its antigen is unknown. A CD45RA+ naive subset and a CD45RA-negative memory subset were split from CD4+ cells.

The material sequenced was memory CD4+ T cells from PBMCs. Subset noted: CD45RA-negative fraction. This TCR was sampled from a man younger than 35 in good health. Some clones in this sample may be carry-over from other donors' samples. The genes are TRBV28 and TRBJ2-7; 7 bases align to TRBD1. The CDR3 is CASARTGYYEQYF. DNA for the CDR3: TGTGCCAGCGCCCGGACAGGCTACTACGAGCAGTACTTC.